These 26 T cell receptor beta chains came from one sample sequenced in a study of blood T cell repertoires in COVID-19. The protocol was immunoSEQ multiplex PCR, while the TCRdb copy is restricted to in-frame clones and leaves out a portion. Of 350,000 to 450,000 clones in the sample, around nine tenths were seen once. Sequenced material: PBMCs or T cells enriched from blood (not recorded which). Every receptor here comes from a woman aged 18-29 years who had been exposed to COVID-19.

This clone was detected only once. The chain couples TRBV14 to TRBJ2-7; 10 bases match TRBD2. CDR3 length: 16 residues. Germline CDR1 SGHDN, CDR2 FVKESK. V shed 3 bases and J 3 bases; nucleotides not matched to a gene: 8. The CDR3 sequence: CASSQNSRTSGYEQYF. CDR3 nucleotides: TGTGCCAGCAGCCAGAATTCTAGGACTAGCGGCTACGAGCAGTACTTC.

The rearrangement joins TRBV5-4 to TRBJ2-1; TRBD2 matches 8 bases. The J segment lost 10 bases and the V segment lost 4 bases, leaving 13 bases of the junction unmatched. CDR3 length: 15 amino acids. The V gene's germline CDR1 is SGHNT and CDR2 YYREEE (reference sequence). CDR3 sequence: CASSLLSGGSEEQFF. The CDR3 nucleotides read TGTGCCAGCAGCCTCCTGTCGGGGGGGTCGGAGGAGCAGTTCTTC. Using reference TRBV5-4 and TRBJ2-1 for the parts outside the CDR3, the full variable domain is ETGVTQSPTHLIKTRGQQVTLRCSSQSGHNTVSWYQQALGQGPQFIFQYYREEENGRGNFPPRFSGLQFPNYSSELNVNALELDDSALYLCASSLLSGGSEEQFFGPGTRLTVL.

The chain joins TRBV28 to TRBJ1-5; D perhaps matches TRBD1 (5 bases). Germline CDR1 MDHEN, CDR2 SYDVKM. This CDR3 has 15 residues. V was shortened by 3 bases and J by 0 bases, with 9 bases between the two germline ends. The CDR3 sequence is CASSFPTGSNQPQHF. The CDR3 DNA reads TGTGCCAGCAGTTTCCCCACAGGTAGCAATCAGCCCCAGCATTTT.

This clone was observed a few times. V is TRBV28 and J is TRBJ1-5, with TRBD1 matching over 8 bases. This CDR3 spans 16 amino acids. The V gene's germline CDR1 is MDHEN and CDR2 SYDVKM. The junction had 10 bases not matched to a gene; V was cut back by 3 bases and J by 6 bases. CDR3 residues: CASSFTLLRGRQPQHF. The CDR3 region has the DNA TGTGCCAGCAGTTTCACCCTTCTCAGGGGGCGTCAGCCCCAGCATTTT.

V and J are TRBV12-3 or TRBV12-4 and TRBJ1-5; D ambiguous. The CDR3 totals 13 residues. Trimming removed 3 bases from V and 5 bases from J, with 8 bases in between. In nucleotides, the CDR3 is TGTGCCAGCAGTTTGCGTGCTTATCAGCCCCAGCATTTT. It encodes CASSLRAYQPQHF.

The chain uses TRBV11-3 and TRBJ2-3; TRBD1 matches at 10 bases. The CDR3 runs to 15 residues. The trim removed 5 bases at V and 1 base at J, leaving 3 bases unmatched. The germline gives CDR1 SGHNT, CDR2 YENEEA. CDR3 sequence (DNA): TGTGCCAGCAGCATGGGGACAGGGGGCACAGATACGCAGTATTTT. This translates into CASSMGTGGTDTQYF. The full variable domain, rest sourced from reference TRBV11-3 and TRBJ2-3, is EAGVVQSPRYKIIEKKQPVAFWCNPISGHNTLYWYLQNLGQGPELLIRYENEEAVDDSQLPKDRFSAERLKGVDSTLKIQPAELGDSAVYLCASSMGTGGTDTQYFGPGTRLTVL.

V and J are TRBV4-3 and TRBJ2-3; 8 bases map to TRBD1. Germline V lookup: CDR1 LGHNA, CDR2 YSLEER. The J segment lost 6 bases and the V segment lost 1 base, leaving 3 bases of the junction unmatched. The length of the CDR3 is 14 residues. The CDR3 nucleotides read TGCGCCAGCAGCCAAGGACAGGGGAGGGATACGCAGTATTTT. Translating it yields CASSQGQGRDTQYF.

The rearrangement uses TRBV6-5 and TRBJ2-3; D gene unclear. Germline-derived CDR1 and CDR2 are MNHEY and SVGAGI. V was cut by 8 bases and J by 1 base, with 13 bases left in between. This CDR3 has 14 amino acids. CDR3 loop: CASPDNTGTDTQYF. The CDR3 DNA reads TGTGCCAGCCCCGATAATACAGGCACAGATACGCAGTATTTT.

The chain links TRBV11-2 to TRBJ2-7; the D gene is possibly TRBD1 (5 bases). CDR1 and CDR2 (germline): SGHAT, FQNNGV. Trimming took 5 bases from V and 4 from J, leaving 15 bases between them. CDR3 size: 14 residues. The DNA for the CDR3 is TGTGCCAGCAGCCAAGGAAAGGGGCGGTACGAGCAGTACTTC. As protein: CASSQGKGRYEQYF.

This clone was seen a single time. This chain uses TRBV7-9 with TRBJ2-3; 11 bases align to TRBD2. The CDR3 length is 18 residues. Trimming at V came to 1 base and at J to 4 bases, leaving 10 bases not matched to a gene. The germline V gene encodes CDR1 SEHNR and CDR2 FQNEAQ (reference sequence). In DNA form, the CDR3 reads TGTGCCAGCAGCTTAGTCGGGCTAGCGGGGGGCTGGCCAGATACGCAGTATTTT. Protein: CASSLVGLAGGWPDTQYF.

CDR3 region: CASSYSGRGVSYNEQFF. CDR3 DNA: TGTGCCAGCAGCTATAGCGGGAGGGGGGTCTCCTACAATGAGCAGTTCTTC. This sequence joins TRBV5-4 and TRBJ2-1; 11 nucleotides agree with TRBD2. The V gene end was trimmed by 3 bases and the J gene end by 0 bases; junction bases not matched to a gene: 5. The CDR3 covers 17 residues. Germline lookup yields CDR1 SGHNT and CDR2 YYREEE (reference sequence).

J is TRBJ1-2 and V is TRBV18, with 9 positions matching TRBD1. V gave up 3 bases and J gave up 4 bases; unmatched junction bases: 3. CDR3 length equals 14 residues. Germline CDR1 is KGHSH and CDR2 is LQKENI. The CDR3 DNA reads TGTGCCAGCTCACCTGGGACAGGGTCCTATGGCTACACCTTC. This codes for CASSPGTGSYGYTF.

The genes are TRBV11-3 and TRBJ2-1; no clear D. In germline, CDR1 is SGHNT, CDR2 YENEEA. CDR3 size: 15 residues. V gave up 5 bases and J gave up 6 bases, with 17 bases separating them. The CDR3 here is CASSPSRVLGNEQFF. CDR3 coding DNA: TGTGCCAGCAGCCCCTCTCGGGTATTGGGCAATGAGCAGTTCTTC.

This clone was counted between two and nine times. The rearrangement uses TRBV6-4 and TRBJ1-1; tentatively, D is TRBD1 (6 bases). V was trimmed by 2 bases and J by 6 bases, leaving 10 bases between them. Looked up from germline, CDR1 is MRHNA and CDR2 is SNTAGT. The CDR3 has 13 amino acids. In nucleotides, the CDR3 is TGTGCCAGCAGTGACACCGACAGGTCTGAAGCTTTCTTT. It translates to CASSDTDRSEAFF.

This chain links TRBV9 with TRBJ2-3; 7 bases map to TRBD1. With 6 bases clipped from V and 2 bases from J, the junction kept 9 bases outside the gene matches. The CDR3 totals 15 residues. Germline assignment: CDR1 SGDLS and CDR2 YYNGEE. The CDR3 bases are TGTGCCAGCACCCCTACAGGGGTCGACACAGATACGCAGTATTTT. As protein: CASTPTGVDTDTQYF.

J is TRBJ2-3 and V is TRBV3-1 (or the pseudogene TRBV3-2); no firm D call. The ends were cut back, 3 bases at V and 2 bases at J, with 12 bases in the middle. CDR1 is LGHDT, CDR2 YNNKEL, per germline (reference sequence). The CDR3 has 15 residues. The CDR3 is CASSQPQVPTDTQYF. In nucleotides, the CDR3 is TGTGCCAGCAGCCAGCCTCAGGTGCCCACAGATACGCAGTATTTT.

A single count supports this clone. This chain joins TRBV11-3 and TRBJ1-5; 10 bases map to TRBD1. This CDR3 spans 20 amino acids. After removal of 1 base from V and 3 bases from J, the junction contained 15 bases not matched to a gene. In germline, CDR1 is SGHNT, CDR2 YENEEA. CDR3 nucleotides: TGTGCCAGCAGCTTAGCCGACCGGGACAGGGGTTCTCCTTCCAATCAGCCCCAGCATTTT. Encoded protein: CASSLADRDRGSPSNQPQHF.

This chain connects TRBV9 to TRBJ1-5; D may be TRBD1 (6 bases). Germline loops: CDR1 SGDLS, CDR2 YYNGEE. The CDR3 consists of 15 residues. V lost 7 bases and J lost 0, with 14 bases in between. DNA for the CDR3: TGTGCCAGCGGGGCTACAGGGTTTAGCAATCAGCCCCAGCATTTT. This encodes CASGATGFSNQPQHF.

The rearrangement uses TRBV5-6 and TRBJ1-3; tentatively, D is TRBD1 (5 bases). CDR3 length: 15 residues. Looked up from germline, CDR1 is SGHDT and CDR2 is YYEEEE. V was clipped by 0 bases and J by 2 bases, with 9 bases between them. The CDR3 sequence is CASSLGQSTGNTIYF. CDR3 nucleotide sequence: TGTGCCAGCAGCTTGGGACAGTCCACTGGAAACACCATATATTTT.

CDR3 DNA: TGCACCAGCAGCCAAAACTCGGAAGGGGATTTGTACGAGCAGTACTTC. Translated, it gives CTSSQNSEGDLYEQYF. J is TRBJ2-7 and V is TRBV1; the table assigns TRBD1, which was not confirmed against the DNA. TRBV1 is flagged as a pseudogene. CDR3 length: 16 amino acids.

The rearrangement links TRBV2 to TRBJ1-2; D ambiguous. Trimming cost V 4 bases and J 8 bases, with 17 bases left between them. The germline gives CDR1 SNHLY, CDR2 FYNNEI. CDR3 length equals 14 residues. The CDR3 spells CASSVRLLAEGYTF. The CDR3, as DNA: TGTGCCAGCAGTGTACGCCTACTGGCGGAGGGCTACACCTTC.

J is TRBJ1-2 and V is TRBV15; no clear D gene. The CDR3 is 17 residues long. Germline V gene data show CDR1 as LNHNV and CDR2 as YYDKDF (reference sequence). V shed 0 bases and J shed 6 bases, with 20 bases lying between them. CDR3 sequence (DNA): TGTGCCACCAGCAGAGATCGTGAAGGCAGGTCCTTTGATGGCTACACCTTC. It translates to CATSRDREGRSFDGYTF.

V is TRBV5-5 and J is TRBJ2-2; maybe TRBD2 (5 bases). Germline V lookup: CDR1 SGHKS, CDR2 YYEKEE (reference sequence). There are 14 residues in the CDR3. V lost 0 bases, J lost 4 bases, and 7 bases lay in between. CDR3 residues: CASSLAGVTGELFF. The CDR3 bases are TGTGCCAGCAGCTTGGCCGGGGTCACCGGGGAGCTGTTTTTT.

The rearrangement uses TRBV6-5 and TRBJ2-7; D may be TRBD1 (6 bases). CDR1 is MNHEY and CDR2 is SVGAGI in the germline V gene. V was pared by 7 bases and J by 0 bases, with 10 bases between. The CDR3 length is 13 residues. The CDR3 reads CASTTGLSYEQYF. The CDR3 DNA reads TGTGCCAGCACGACAGGTCTCTCCTACGAGCAGTACTTC.

The chain joins TRBV4-3 to TRBJ2-5; D unclear. V lost 5 bases and J 2 bases, leaving 15 bases between the germline ends. This CDR3 comprises 15 residues. The germline V gene has CDR1 LGHNA and CDR2 YSLEER. CDR3 in amino acids: CASSENLRVQETQYF. The CDR3 nucleotides read TGCGCCAGCAGCGAGAACCTCCGGGTACAAGAGACCCAGTACTTC.

The chain carries TRBV4-2 and TRBJ2-3, with D tentatively TRBD2 (6 bases). CDR3 length: 16 residues. The germline V gene has CDR1 LGHNA and CDR2 YNFKEQ. Trimming removed 0 bases from V and 6 bases from J, with 16 bases in between. CDR3 in DNA: TGTGCCAGCAGCCAAGAGTCACTGGCGGGATCTGATACGCAGTATTTT. Translating gives CASSQESLAGSDTQYF.